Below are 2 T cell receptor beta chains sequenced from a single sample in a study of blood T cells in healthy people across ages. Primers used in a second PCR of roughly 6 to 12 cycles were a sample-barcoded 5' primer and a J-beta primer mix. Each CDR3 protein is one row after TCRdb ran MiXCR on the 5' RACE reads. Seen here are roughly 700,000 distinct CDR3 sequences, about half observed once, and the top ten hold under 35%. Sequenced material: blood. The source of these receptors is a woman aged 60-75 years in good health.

This CDR3 reads CASSQDLGVGFYNEQFF. In nucleotides, the CDR3 is TGTGCCAGCAGCCAAGATCTTGGCGTAGGGTTCTACAATGAGCAGTTCTTC. The rearrangement uses TRBV14 and TRBJ2-1; D uncertain. Looked up from germline, CDR1 is SGHDN and CDR2 is FVKESK. Trimming removed 0 bases from V and 3 bases from J, with 15 bases in between. This CDR3 comprises 17 residues.

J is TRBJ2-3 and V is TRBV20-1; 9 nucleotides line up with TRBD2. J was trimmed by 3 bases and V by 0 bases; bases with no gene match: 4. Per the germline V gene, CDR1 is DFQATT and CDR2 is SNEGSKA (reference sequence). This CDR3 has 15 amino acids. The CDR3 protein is CSARELAGGTDTQYF. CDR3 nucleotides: TGCAGTGCTAGAGAACTAGCGGGCGGTACAGATACGCAGTATTTT.